One and the same sample provided the 31 T cell receptor beta chains below, sequenced in a study of naive and memory T cell subsets. RNA was extracted from 2 to 2.5 ml of whole blood of healthy adults. For blood and skin samples, reverse transcription used TCR alpha and beta constant primers. TCRdb re-derived calls from the 5' RACE reads in MiXCR, one entry per CDR3 protein. The table lists about 22,000 distinct CDR3 sequences, about 4% of them singletons. The origin of the receptors is a male donor in good health.

V gene TRBV11-2 combines with J gene TRBJ2-7, with D perhaps TRBD2 (5 bases). Per germline, CDR1 SGHAT and CDR2 FQNNGV. The CDR3 sequence is 14 residues long. Deletions cut 5 bases from V and 0 bases from J, with 11 bases between. This chain's CDR3 is CASSALRGSYEQYF. The CDR3 DNA sequence: TGTGCCAGCAGCGCCCTTCGGGGCTCCTACGAGCAGTACTTC.

This clonotype was observed at least ten times. The V and J genes are TRBV6-1 and TRBJ1-5; D unresolved. The CDR3 sequence is 15 residues long. V gave up 4 bases and J gave up 5 bases, with 15 bases separating them. The germline V gene encodes CDR1 MNHNS and CDR2 SASEGT. This CDR3 is CASSVGDRGDQPQHF. In DNA form, the CDR3 reads TGTGCCAGCAGTGTAGGAGACCGAGGCGATCAGCCCCAGCATTTT.

This clonotype was recorded at least ten times. The chain combines TRBV11-2 with TRBJ2-2; D remains ambiguous. The CDR3 has 15 residues. V was trimmed by 0 bases and J by 3 bases, leaving 8 bases between them. Germline CDR1 SGHAT, CDR2 FQNNGV. CDR3 in DNA: TGTGCCAGCAGCTTAGAGTCGTCATACACCGGGGAGCTGTTTTTT. Its translation is CASSLESSYTGELFF.

There are many counts of this clonotype. This chain joins TRBV4-1 and TRBJ2-6; D might be TRBD2 (5 bases). The germline CDR1 and CDR2 sequences are MGHRA and YSYEKL. CDR3 length: 17 residues. With 1 base removed from V and 0 bases from J, the gap between germline ends came to 10 bases. CDR3 DNA sequence: TGCGCCAGCAGCCAAGTCGGAGGATCCTCTGGGGCCAACGTCCTGACTTTC. It codes for CASSQVGGSSGANVLTF.

This clonotype was observed at least ten times. The chain has TRBV6-5 and TRBJ2-6, with D unresolved. Trimming left V 2 bases short and J 0 bases short, with 2 bases between. CDR3 length: 14 amino acids. Germline CDR1 and CDR2: MNHEY and SVGAGI. CDR3 in amino acids: CASSYHSGANVLTF. CDR3 in DNA: TGTGCCAGCAGTTACCACTCTGGGGCCAACGTCCTGACTTTC.

This clonotype was recorded at least ten times. The V gene is TRBV5-4, the J gene TRBJ2-3; 7 bases align to TRBD2. The germline CDR1 and CDR2 sequences are SGHNT and YYREEE (reference sequence). Germline trimming cut 4 bases from V and 1 base from J; bases unmatched to any gene: 12. The CDR3 has 17 residues. The CDR3 is CASSPPSRGGGTDTQYF. CDR3 DNA: TGTGCCAGCAGCCCCCCGTCTCGCGGGGGAGGCACAGATACGCAGTATTTT.

This clonotype was counted ten times or more. The chain recombines TRBV25-1 with TRBJ2-1; D not resolved. The germline V gene encodes CDR1 MGHDK and CDR2 SYGVNS. The CDR3 loop spans 15 amino acids. V was pared by 3 bases and J by 4 bases, with 13 bases between. In nucleotides, the CDR3 is TGTGCCAGCAGTGATTGGCGGAGAAAATACAATGAGCAGTTCTTC. Translating gives CASSDWRRKYNEQFF.

This sequence joins TRBV7-6 and TRBJ2-1, with D possibly TRBD2 on 5 matching bases. V was clipped by 5 bases and J by 3 bases, with 20 bases between them. CDR3 length equals 17 residues. Per the germline V gene, CDR1 is SGHVS and CDR2 is FNYEAQ. CDR3 bases: TGTGCCAGCAGCCCCCCCCGGGATCTCCCCAACTACAATGAGCAGTTCTTC. Its translation is CASSPPRDLPNYNEQFF.

In its sample, this clonotype was seen many times. The chain uses TRBV7-9 and TRBJ2-7; tentative D call: TRBD1 (6 bases). V lost 0 bases and J 4 bases, leaving 7 bases between the germline ends. The V gene's germline CDR1 is SEHNR and CDR2 FQNEAQ (reference sequence). The CDR3 is 13 residues long. DNA for the CDR3: TGTGCCAGCAGCTTAGCGGGGGCTTACGAGCAGTACTTC. Amino acid sequence: CASSLAGAYEQYF. The variable domain in full, with the rest retrieved from reference TRBV7-9 and TRBJ2-7, is DTGVSQNPRHKITKRGQNVTFRCDPISEHNRLYWYRQTLGQGPEFLTYFQNEAQLEKSRLLSDRFSAERPKGSFSTLEIQRTEQGDSAMYLCASSLAGAYEQYFGPGTRLTVT.

Ten or more counts support this clonotype. The chain is built from TRBV7-9 and TRBJ1-3; 7 bases line up with TRBD1. Trimming at V came to 1 base and at J to 1 base, leaving 1 base not matched to a gene. Germline CDR1 and CDR2: SEHNR and FQNEAQ (reference sequence). This CDR3 comprises 15 residues. Here the CDR3 reads CASSLDRGSGNTIYF. The DNA of the CDR3 is TGTGCCAGCAGCTTAGACAGGGGTTCTGGAAACACCATATATTTT.

This clonotype came up many times. The gene calls are TRBV7-2 and TRBJ2-3; TRBD2 aligns across 11 bases. With 5 bases clipped from V and 3 bases from J, the junction kept 7 bases outside the gene matches. From germline, CDR1 is SGHTA and CDR2 FQGNSA. The CDR3 is made up of 16 amino acids. In nucleotides, the CDR3 is TGTGCCAGCAGCGCTCTAGCGGGGGGTGCTACAGATACGCAGTATTTT. This translates into CASSALAGGATDTQYF.

Comments on this clonotype: Given a much more abundant clone one base away, this may be a read error. This chain joins TRBV14 and TRBJ2-5; 7 bases line up with TRBD1. The CDR3 consists of 16 residues. The germline CDR1 and CDR2 sequences are SGHDN and FVKESK. V was pared by 1 base and J by 1 base, with 6 bases of the junction left unmatched. CDR3 region: CASSQGLRTGQETQYF. CDR3 DNA sequence: TGTGCCAGCAGCCAAGGTTTGCGGACAGGCCAAGAGACCCAGTACTTC.

This clonotype was seen ten or more times. This chain connects TRBV9 to TRBJ2-1; 11 positions agree with TRBD2. In germline, CDR1 is SGDLS, CDR2 YYNGEE. After removal of 0 bases from V and 2 bases from J, the junction contained 7 bases not matched to a gene. The CDR3 loop spans 18 amino acids. The CDR3 DNA follows: TGTGCCAGCAGCGTAGTTAGCGGGAGGGCCCGGGCCTACAATGAGCAGTTCTTC. Protein: CASSVVSGRARAYNEQFF.

This clonotype was found many times. The chain recombines TRBV10-3 with TRBJ2-1; TRBD1 agrees at 11 bases. The germline CDR1 and CDR2 sequences are ENHRY and SYGVKD. The CDR3 sequence is 15 residues long. J gave up 9 bases and V 4 bases, and 8 bases lay outside the gene matches. CDR3 sequence (DNA): TGTGCCATCAGTGTGACAGGACAGGGGGCCGGTGAGCAGTTCTTC. Translated, it gives CAISVTGQGAGEQFF.

Concerning this clonotype: A much larger clone differs by one base, so this may be a read error. The chain links TRBV6-5 to TRBJ2-7; the match to TRBD1 covers 8 bases. The CDR3 contains 15 residues. From germline, CDR1 is MNHEY and CDR2 SVGAGI. Written as DNA, the CDR3 is TGTGTCAGCAGACTCTCCGGGACAGGTCGCTACGAGCAGTACTTC. Residues: CVSRLSGTGRYEQYF.

The sample holds many counts of this clonotype. The J gene is TRBJ2-5, the V gene TRBV6-6; no firm D call. V shed 6 bases and J shed 5 bases, with 13 bases lying between them. The germline V gene has CDR1 MNHNY and CDR2 SVGAGI (reference sequence). The CDR3 contains 13 residues. CDR3 DNA sequence: TGTGCCAGCAGCCGAAGTGGCGGTGAGACCCAGTACTTC. Protein sequence: CASSRSGGETQYF.

There are many counts of this clonotype. This CDR3 is CASSSAGQPYEQYF. Here the CDR3 DNA reads TGTGCCAGCAGTTCCGCCGGACAGCCCTACGAGCAGTACTTC. The rearrangement joins TRBV28 to TRBJ2-7; tentative D call: TRBD1 (6 bases). Germline V gene data show CDR1 as MDHEN and CDR2 as SYDVKM. The CDR3 extends over 14 amino acids. The V end lost 4 bases, the J end lost 2 bases, and 12 bases lay between the germline ends.

The table lists this clonotype with many counts. The chain uses TRBV29-1 and TRBJ2-1; TRBD1 might be the D (6 bases). CDR3 length: 13 residues. Trimming took off 7 bases at V and 4 bases at J, with 14 bases between the two ends. Germline V gives CDR1 SQVTM, CDR2 ANQGSEA. This CDR3 is CSARPTGYNEQFF. For the CDR3, the DNA is TGCAGCGCCCGCCCAACAGGGTACAATGAGCAGTTCTTC.

This clonotype was found many times. The chain employs TRBV3-1 and TRBJ2-3; D may match TRBD1 or TRBD2 (5 bases each). With 4 bases removed from V and 5 bases from J, the gap between germline ends came to 13 bases. Germline V gene data show CDR1 as LGHDT and CDR2 as YNNKEL (reference sequence). The CDR3 has 14 amino acids. Here the CDR3 reads CASSPGVGGDTQYF. CDR3 DNA: TGTGCCAGCAGCCCAGGCGTTGGGGGAGATACGCAGTATTTT.

This clonotype was seen at least ten times. The rearrangement uses TRBV13 and TRBJ1-3, with unresolved D. CDR1 is PRHDT, CDR2 FYEKMQ, per germline (reference sequence). The CDR3 is 15 amino acids. V was trimmed by 8 bases and J by 2 bases, leaving 16 bases between them. The CDR3 region has the DNA TGTGCCAGCTCGGGTCGGACCGTCGCTGGAAACACCATATATTTT. This sequence encodes CASSGRTVAGNTIYF.

This clonotype was detected ten times or more. This chain connects TRBV7-9 to TRBJ1-4; possibly TRBD1 for D (5 bases). The germline gives CDR1 SEHNR, CDR2 FQNEAQ (reference sequence). The CDR3 spans 13 residues. V dropped 4 bases and J dropped 8 bases, with 11 bases sitting between them. The CDR3 region has the DNA TGTGCCAGCAGCTCCGGGGCAAGCGAAAAACTGTTTTTT. This encodes CASSSGASEKLFF.

This clonotype was observed at least ten times. The chain combines TRBV28 with TRBJ2-2, with D perhaps matching TRBD1 or TRBD2 (5 bases each). CDR1 MDHEN and CDR2 SYDVKM come from the germline V gene. V shed 4 bases and J shed 1 base, with 13 bases lying between them. The CDR3 length is 16 residues. The CDR3 sequence is CASSYWDGKNTGELFF. CDR3 DNA sequence: TGTGCCAGCAGTTATTGGGACGGGAAGAACACCGGGGAGCTGTTTTTT.

This clonotype was picked up many times. V and J are TRBV7-2 and TRBJ2-3; 16 bases match TRBD2. The CDR3 runs 17 residues. V was pared by 5 bases and J by 4 bases, with 6 bases of the junction left unmatched. Germline-derived CDR1 and CDR2 are SGHTA and FQGNSA. The CDR3 loop is CASSTGLAGGRADTQYF. The CDR3 DNA reads as TGTGCCAGCAGCACGGGACTAGCGGGGGGGCGGGCAGATACGCAGTATTTT. The variable domain in full, completed from reference TRBV7-2 and TRBJ2-3, reads GAGVSQSPSNKVTEKGKDVELRCDPISGHTALYWYRQSLGQGLEFLIYFQGNSAPDKSGLPSDRFSAERTGGSVSTLTIQRTQQEDSAVYLCASSTGLAGGRADTQYFGPGTRLTVL.

This clonotype has at least ten counts. The chain joins TRBV7-2 to TRBJ2-1, with D perhaps TRBD1 (5 bases). The CDR3 length is 13 residues. Trimming stripped 0 bases from V and 6 bases from J, with 6 bases between. Germline V gene lookup returns CDR1 SGHTA and CDR2 FQGNSA. As DNA, the CDR3 is TGTGCCAGCAGCTTAGCAGGGGCCAATGAGCAGTTCTTC. It specifies CASSLAGANEQFF. Full variable domain (remainder filled in from reference TRBV7-2 and TRBJ2-1): GAGVSQSPSNKVTEKGKDVELRCDPISGHTALYWYRQSLGQGLEFLIYFQGNSAPDKSGLPSDRFSAERTGGSVSTLTIQRTQQEDSAVYLCASSLAGANEQFFGPGTRLTVL.

Ten or more counts support this clonotype. This chain connects TRBV5-6 to TRBJ1-6; D uncertain. V was clipped by 0 bases and J by 3 bases, with 4 bases between them. The germline CDR1 and CDR2 sequences are SGHDT and YYEEEE. CDR3 size: 14 residues. CDR3 DNA sequence: TGTGCCAGCAGCTTGGGCAGCTATAATTCACCCCTCCACTTT. This translates into CASSLGSYNSPLHF.

This clonotype is medium-sized by share. This sequence joins TRBV10-3 and TRBJ2-6; 7 bases line up with TRBD1. J was trimmed by 4 bases and V by 7 bases; bases with no gene match: 1. Germline values: CDR1 ENHRY, CDR2 SYGVKD. The CDR3 contains 13 residues. The CDR3: CAIKGAGANVLTF. The CDR3 nucleotides are TGTGCCATCAAGGGGGCAGGGGCCAACGTCCTGACTTTC.

This clonotype was counted ten times or more. The chain recombines TRBV28 with TRBJ2-1; TRBD2 aligns across 14 bases. Germline CDR1 MDHEN, CDR2 SYDVKM. After removal of 2 bases from V and 14 bases from J, the junction contained 11 bases not matched to a gene. The CDR3 totals 16 residues. The CDR3 region has the DNA TGTGCCAGCAGTTTAGTTCCGGGACTAGCGGGAGAAAGCAAGTTCTTC. This encodes CASSLVPGLAGESKFF.

The sample holds many counts of this clonotype. The rearrangement joins TRBV29-1 to TRBJ2-5; 8 nucleotides line up with TRBD2. CDR3 size: 14 residues. After removal of 6 bases from V and 3 bases from J, the junction contained 9 bases not matched to a gene. Germline V gene data show CDR1 as SQVTM and CDR2 as ANQGSEA. The CDR3 coding sequence is TGCAGCGTCTCAAAGGGAGCGGGGGAAGAGACCCAGTACTTC. Protein: CSVSKGAGEETQYF.

This clonotype came up many times. The chain carries TRBV5-1 and TRBJ2-1, with D possibly TRBD2 on 5 matching bases. Trimming stripped 2 bases from V and 7 bases from J, with 16 bases between. This CDR3 comprises 15 residues. CDR1 is SGHRS, CDR2 YFSETQ, per germline. In nucleotides, the CDR3 is TGCGCCAGCAGCTTCCGACCAAGCGGAACGAATGAGCAGTTCTTC. Translated, it gives CASSFRPSGTNEQFF.

This clonotype was detected many times. The junction departs from germline at one end; a sequencing error may be responsible. For the CDR3, the DNA is TGCAGCGTTGAACTGACTAGACCTGGGGAGCTTTTTTTT. It encodes CSVELTRPGELFF. The chain is built from TRBV29-1 and TRBJ2-2, with D possibly being TRBD2 (6 bases). Germline V gene data show CDR1 as SQVTM and CDR2 as ANQGSEA. The CDR3 sequence is 13 residues long.

This chain uses TRBV29-1 with TRBJ2-3; 7 positions agree with TRBD2. CDR3 size: 14 residues. J was trimmed by 2 bases and V by 6 bases; bases with no gene match: 8. Germline loops: CDR1 SQVTM, CDR2 ANQGSEA. DNA of the CDR3: TGCAGCGTGGTGAGCGGGAAGACCACAGATACGCAGTATTTT. It specifies CSVVSGKTTDTQYF.